The clone carrying this T cell receptor beta chain was observed a few times. This specimen belongs to a study of blood T cells in healthy people across ages. Each sample used at least 6 million PBMCs. Per germline, CDR1 SQVTM and CDR2 ANQGSEA. V was pared by 4 bases and J by 0 bases, with 10 bases between. The CDR3 is 14 residues long. With a J-beta primer mix and a sample-barcoded 5' primer, a second PCR ran 7 to 11 cycles. A template-switch adaptor with 12 random nucleotides tagged each cDNA molecule. One entry per CDR3 protein, called by TCRdb with MiXCR from the 5' RACE reads. The sample has over 1,500,000 distinct CDR3 sequences; around 40% are singletons.

This receptor was identified in a human donor in good health. Sequencing used blood. The chain is built from TRBV29-1 and TRBJ2-1; D gene ambiguous. The CDR3 coding sequence is TGCAGCGTTGTACCAGCATCCTCCTACAATGAGCAGTTCTTC. Translating gives CSVVPASSYNEQFF.